This T cell receptor (beta chain) is from a study of T cell responses to AZD1222 COVID-19 vaccine. Regarding the study as a whole: Vaccine-related CD4 TCRs covered spike, predominating at 160-218 and 743-854. Clonal diversity may have been underestimated, and the donors were mostly white British, with more females than males. The study reported that nearly half of spike-specific TCRs target unmutated variant regions. Seropositivity was recorded at baseline in only a handful of AZD1222 recipients.

The table came from immunoSEQ multiplex PCR; TCRdb's copy has only in-frame clones and leaves some out. The sample yields approximately 150,000 clones, about 87% seen once. There are 15 residues in the CDR3. The germline gives CDR1 SGHTA, CDR2 FQGNSA. V dropped 0 bases and J dropped 6 bases, with 12 bases sitting between them. With respect to this clone: What it binds is unknown.

This clonotype originated in an adult who received the MenACWY meningococcal vaccine as a control. The starting material was peripheral blood, obtained 28 days after the second dose of the MenACWY control vaccine. The chain employs TRBV7-2 and TRBJ1-5; D is uncertain. The chain's CDR3 is CASSLAGPSSQPQHF. CDR3 sequence (DNA): TGTGCCAGCAGCTTAGCAGGGCCTAGCTCTCAGCCCCAGCATTTT.